This is a list of T cell receptor beta chains from one sample in a study. TCRdb independently ran MiXCR on the reads; one entry per CDR3 protein. The sample contains about 15,000 distinct CDR3 sequences, 30% to 40% of which appear only once. The sample comprised blood. The receptor set was obtained from a human donor. CDR3s include the opening cysteine and the closing phenylalanine or tryptophan. D genes are given only for firm matches. A row's size may be missing; if present it is once, few, many or a size class.

d_call j_call clone_size v_call cdr3_nt cdr3_aa
TRBD2 TRBJ2-1 NA TRBV29-1 TGCAGCGTTGAAGGAGGACTAGCGGAGAGGCAGTTCTTC CSVEGGLAERQFF
TRBD1 TRBJ2-1 many TRBV4-3 TGCGCCAGCAGCCACGGACAGGGCCATTACGAGCAGTTCTTC CASSHGQGHYEQFF
TRBD2 TRBJ2-5 many TRBV4-2 TGTGCCAGCAGCCAAGGAGCGGGAGACGGCCGGGAGACCCAGTACTTC CASSQGAGDGRETQYF
NA TRBJ1-1 many TRBV29-1 TGCAGCGTTCTCCAGGAGATGAACACTGAAGCTTTCTTT CSVLQEMNTEAFF
TRBD2 TRBJ2-3 NA TRBV29-1 TGCAGCGTTGAAGGCGGGAGGGCCGCAGATACGCAGTATTTT CSVEGGRAADTQYF
TRBD2 TRBJ2-1 NA TRBV7-8 TGTGCCAGCAGGGGACTAGCGGAGCAGTTCTTC CASRGLAEQFF
TRBD2 TRBJ2-7 NA TRBV18 TGTGCCAGCTCAGCGGAACTAGCGGTCTACGAGCAGTACTTC CASSAELAVYEQYF
TRBD2 TRBJ2-7 medium-sized TRBV20-1 TGCAGTGCCGGGGCTGCGGGAGGGCGCTACGAGCAGTACTTC CSAGAAGGRYEQYF
TRBD2 TRBJ2-3 few TRBV29-1 TGCAGCGTAGATAGTCGACTAGCGGGCCGGACAGATACGCAGTATTTT CSVDSRLAGRTDTQYF
NA TRBJ2-2 hyperexpanded TRBV28 TGTGCCAGCAGTTTCAGGGGCACCGGGGAGCTGTTTTTT CASSFRGTGELFF
NA TRBJ2-2 many TRBV29-1 TGCAGCGGGGAAGACAGGACCACGAACACCGGGGAGCTGTTTTTT CSGEDRTTNTGELFF
NA TRBJ1-6 many TRBV20-1 TGCAGTGCTAGAGACAGCTCCTATAATTCACCCCTCCACTTT CSARDSSYNSPLHF
NA TRBJ1-2 many TRBV4-3 TGCGCCAGCAGCCAAGATAGGGGATGGGGAGGCTACACCTTC CASSQDRGWGGYTF
NA TRBJ2-1 medium-sized TRBV4-3 TGTGCCAGCAGCCAAGGGGAGCGAGTCAATGAGCAGTTCTTC CASSQGERVNEQFF